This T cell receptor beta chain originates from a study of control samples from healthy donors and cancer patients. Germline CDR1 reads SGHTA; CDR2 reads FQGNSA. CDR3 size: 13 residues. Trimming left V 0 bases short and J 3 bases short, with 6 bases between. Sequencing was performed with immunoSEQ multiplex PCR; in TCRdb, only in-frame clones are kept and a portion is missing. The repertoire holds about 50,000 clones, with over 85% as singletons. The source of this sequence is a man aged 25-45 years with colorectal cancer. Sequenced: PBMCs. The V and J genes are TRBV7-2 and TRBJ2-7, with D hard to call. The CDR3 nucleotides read TGTGCCAGCAGCTTAGCACGGCACTACGAGCAGTACTTC. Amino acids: CASSLARHYEQYF.